These 15 T cell receptor beta chains share one sample of origin, sequenced in a study of CD8+CD57+ T cells in acquired aplastic anemia. Profiles of TCR beta VDJ and CDR3 were generated from a genomic DNA template. TCRdb re-analysed the reads in MiXCR, keeping a single row per CDR3 protein. Among 150,000 to 200,000 distinct CDR3 sequences listed, 45% to 55% were seen once. Patients chosen for sequencing had shown CD8+CD57+ cell expansion by flow cytometry. Sequencing used sorted CD4+, CD8+, or CD8+CD57+ T cells (not recorded which) from PBMCs. These receptors all stem from a human donor with aplastic anemia.

This clonotype was observed many times. V and J are TRBV6-1 and TRBJ2-7; D might be TRBD1 (6 bases). Germline assignment: CDR1 MNHNS and CDR2 SASEGT. Trimming cost V 6 bases and J 1 base, with 13 bases left between them. The CDR3 sequence is 14 residues long. CDR3 DNA: TGTGCCAGCAGGGGCAGGGGTGGGTCCTACGAGCAGTACTTC. As protein: CASRGRGGSYEQYF.

This clonotype was detected ten times or more. The V and J genes are TRBV19 and TRBJ2-3; 10 nucleotides agree with TRBD2. The CDR3 contains 16 residues. Germline V CDR1 and CDR2: LNHDA, SQIVND (reference sequence). V lost 3 bases and J lost 5; bases outside the gene matches: 8. The CDR3 nucleotides are TGTGCCAGTAGTATGGTAGCGGGGGGCGGGAGAGATACGCAGTATTTT. Its protein product is CASSMVAGGGRDTQYF.

Details on this clonotype: A read error may explain this, as a much larger clone is one base away. The V call is TRBV6-5, the J call TRBJ1-2; no firm D call. The germline V gene has CDR1 MNHEY and CDR2 SVGAGI. V gave up 0 bases and J gave up 8 bases, with 13 bases separating them. The CDR3 loop spans 14 amino acids. As DNA, the CDR3 is TGTGCCAGCAGTTACTCGGGCCCCGGGAAGGGCTACACCTTC. Translated: CASSYSGPGKGYTF.

Concerning this clonotype itself: This may be a read error: a much more frequent sequence differs by one nucleotide. The chain links TRBV12-3 or TRBV12-4 to TRBJ1-2, with D perhaps TRBD1 (5 bases). The length of the CDR3 is 15 residues. V was trimmed by 5 bases and J by 4 bases, leaving 17 bases between them. CDR3 DNA sequence: TGTGCCAGCAGTCAAAGGGGCAGAGCACTCTATGGCTACACCTTC. Its translation: CASSQRGRALYGYTF.

The chain has TRBV2 and TRBJ2-5, with 8 bases aligning to TRBD2. Losses at the gene ends were 6 bases for V and 6 bases for J; bases not matched to a gene: 12. The CDR3 spans 15 residues. The V gene's germline CDR1 is SNHLY and CDR2 FYNNEI. The CDR3 sequence is CASRVTSEPRKTQYF. The CDR3 nucleotides read TGTGCCAGCAGAGTGACTAGCGAGCCAAGGAAGACCCAGTACTTC.

The chain couples TRBV25-1 to TRBJ1-1, with D possibly being TRBD1 (5 bases). Germline V CDR1 and CDR2: MGHDK, SYGVNS. This CDR3 has 14 amino acids. V was trimmed by 8 bases and J by 8 bases, leaving 21 bases between them. In DNA form, the CDR3 reads TGTGCCAGCGCGGAAAAAACAGGAGAAGGAGAAGCTTTCTTT. Protein: CASAEKTGEGEAFF.

This clonotype was seen at least ten times. CDR3 DNA: TGCAGTGCTAGAGACGGATCGAACGGGGGCTACACCTTC. Amino acid sequence: CSARDGSNGGYTF. The chain uses TRBV20-1 and TRBJ1-2; no reliable D call. Germline CDR1 is DFQATT and CDR2 is SNEGSKA (reference sequence). The CDR3 runs 13 residues. Trimming pared 0 bases from V and 8 bases from J, leaving 13 bases between.

A remark on this clonotype: Germline is not matched at one junction end, which may reflect a read error. This rearrangement joins TRBV2 to TRBJ1-6, with 9 bases lining up with TRBD1. The CDR3 runs to 15 residues. Germline V gene data show CDR1 as SNHLY and CDR2 as FYNNEI. The DNA of the CDR3 is TGTGCCAGCACGGGACAGGGCCGGCTAAATTCACCCCCCCACTTC. Residues: CASTGQGRLNSPPHF.

The rearrangement uses TRBV7-2 and TRBJ2-7, with no clear D. CDR3 length: 11 amino acids. Germline V gene data show CDR1 as SGHTA and CDR2 as FQGNSA. The ends were cut back, 0 bases at V and 6 bases at J, with 3 bases in the middle. The CDR3 reads CASSLAREQYF. CDR3 nucleotide sequence: TGTGCCAGCAGCTTAGCTCGCGAGCAGTACTTC.

The chain couples TRBV20-1 to TRBJ2-1; 13 bases line up with TRBD2. V gave up 1 base and J gave up 2 bases; unmatched junction bases: 20. The CDR3 has 22 amino acids. Germline values: CDR1 DFQATT, CDR2 SNEGSKA (reference sequence). The CDR3 loop reads CSARAGAETGTSGVWPYNEQFF. CDR3 DNA sequence: TGCAGTGCTAGAGCAGGGGCCGAAACCGGGACTAGCGGGGTTTGGCCCTACAATGAGCAGTTCTTC.

V is TRBV20-1 and J is TRBJ1-1, with TRBD1 as a possible D gene (5 bases). The germline V and J ends were trimmed by 0 bases and 10 bases, with 18 bases remaining between them. Germline V gives CDR1 DFQATT, CDR2 SNEGSKA (reference sequence). The CDR3 runs 14 residues. CDR3 amino acids: CSARDKYGGGGAFF. The CDR3 coding sequence is TGCAGTGCTAGAGATAAATACGGGGGTGGTGGAGCTTTCTTT.

In its sample, this clonotype was seen a few times. V usage is TRBV10-2 and J usage is TRBJ2-7, with D possibly being TRBD1 (5 bases). The CDR3 contains 12 residues. The V end was cut by 3 bases, the J end by 3 bases, with 6 bases between. CDR1 WSHSY and CDR2 SAAADI come from the germline V gene. CDR3 protein: CASSDRVYEQYF. The CDR3 nucleotides are TGCGCCAGCAGTGACAGGGTCTACGAGCAGTACTTC.

This clonotype was observed at least ten times. V usage is TRBV12-3 or TRBV12-4 and J usage is TRBJ1-2; D remains ambiguous. The CDR3 length is 12 residues. V lost 5 bases, J lost 14 bases, and 18 bases lay in between. The CDR3: CASSTTPARLTF. Written as DNA, the CDR3 is TGTGCCAGCAGTACAACTCCAGCGCGACTTACCTTC.

The sample holds many counts of this clonotype. The rearrangement uses TRBV5-1 and TRBJ2-5; a weak D match, TRBD1 (6 bases). The germline V gene has CDR1 SGHRS and CDR2 YFSETQ. V shed 2 bases and J shed 6 bases, with 20 bases lying between them. This CDR3 has 16 amino acids. The DNA of the CDR3 is TGCGCCAGCAGCTTCTATACAGGGTATGAGGGAAAGACCCAGTACTTC. It specifies CASSFYTGYEGKTQYF.

This clonotype was counted at least ten times. The chain employs TRBV5-1 and TRBJ2-2; no clear D gene. Per the germline V gene, CDR1 is SGHRS and CDR2 is YFSETQ. Trimming pared 0 bases from V and 2 bases from J, leaving 8 bases between. CDR3 length: 15 amino acids. CDR3 sequence: CASSLGTANTGELFF. The CDR3 DNA follows: TGCGCCAGCAGCTTGGGCACAGCTAACACCGGGGAGCTGTTTTTT.